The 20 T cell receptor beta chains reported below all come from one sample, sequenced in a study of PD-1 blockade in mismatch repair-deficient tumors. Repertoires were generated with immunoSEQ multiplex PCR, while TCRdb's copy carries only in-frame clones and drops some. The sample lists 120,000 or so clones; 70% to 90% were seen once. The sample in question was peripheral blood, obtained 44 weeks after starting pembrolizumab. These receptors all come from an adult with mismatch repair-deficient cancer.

The CDR3 sequence is CASRIPGLAGPGELFF. The CDR3, as DNA: TGTGCCAGTAGGATACCGGGACTAGCGGGCCCCGGGGAGCTGTTTTTT. The chain joins TRBV28 to TRBJ2-2, with TRBD2 matching 12 bases. J gave up 6 bases and V 9 bases, and 11 bases lay outside the gene matches. The V gene's germline CDR1 is MDHEN and CDR2 SYDVKM. The CDR3 has 16 residues.

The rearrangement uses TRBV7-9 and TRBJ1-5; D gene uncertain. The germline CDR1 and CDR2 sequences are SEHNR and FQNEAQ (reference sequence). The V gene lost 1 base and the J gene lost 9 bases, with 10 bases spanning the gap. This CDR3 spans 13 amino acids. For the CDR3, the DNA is TGTGCCAGCAGCTTAGGTGCTGATGGGCCCCAGCATTTT. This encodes CASSLGADGPQHF.

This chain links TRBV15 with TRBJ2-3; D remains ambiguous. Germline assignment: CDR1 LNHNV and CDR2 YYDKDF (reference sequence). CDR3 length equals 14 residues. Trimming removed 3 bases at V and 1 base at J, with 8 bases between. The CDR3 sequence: CATSRGLGTDTQYF. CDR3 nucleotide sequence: TGTGCCACCAGCAGGGGGTTGGGCACAGATACGCAGTATTTT. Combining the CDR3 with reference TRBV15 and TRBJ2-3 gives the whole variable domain DAMVIQNPRYQVTQFGKPVTLSCSQTLNHNVMYWYQQKSSQAPKLLFHYYDKDFNNEADTPDNFQSRRPNTSFCFLDIRSPGLGDTAMYLCATSRGLGTDTQYFGPGTRLTVL.

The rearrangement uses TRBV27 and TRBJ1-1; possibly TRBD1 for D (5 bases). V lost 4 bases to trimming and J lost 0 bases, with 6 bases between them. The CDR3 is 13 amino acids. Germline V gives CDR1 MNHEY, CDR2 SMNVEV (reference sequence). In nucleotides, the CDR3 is TGTGCCAGCAGTTGGGGGGTGAACACTGAAGCTTTCTTT. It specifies CASSWGVNTEAFF.

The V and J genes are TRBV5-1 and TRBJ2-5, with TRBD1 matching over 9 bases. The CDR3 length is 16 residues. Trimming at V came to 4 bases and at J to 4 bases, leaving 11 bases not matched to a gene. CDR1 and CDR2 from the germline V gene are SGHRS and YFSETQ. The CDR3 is CASSLGPGQGGETQYF. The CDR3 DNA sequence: TGCGCCAGCAGCCTAGGACCGGGACAGGGAGGAGAGACCCAGTACTTC.

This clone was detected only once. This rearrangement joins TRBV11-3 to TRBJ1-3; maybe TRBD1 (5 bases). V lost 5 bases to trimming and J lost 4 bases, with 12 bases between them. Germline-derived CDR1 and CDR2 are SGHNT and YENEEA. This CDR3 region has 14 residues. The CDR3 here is CASSPGRDGNTIYF. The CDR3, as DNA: TGTGCCAGCAGCCCCGGGAGGGACGGAAACACCATATATTTT. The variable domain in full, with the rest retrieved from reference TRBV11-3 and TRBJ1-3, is EAGVVQSPRYKIIEKKQPVAFWCNPISGHNTLYWYLQNLGQGPELLIRYENEEAVDDSQLPKDRFSAERLKGVDSTLKIQPAELGDSAVYLCASSPGRDGNTIYFGEGSWLTVV.

In DNA, the CDR3 is TGTGCCAGCAGCGCGGGACTCTTCGGCTACGAGCAGTACTTC. Its protein product is CASSAGLFGYEQYF. The V and J genes are TRBV13 and TRBJ2-7; D is perhaps TRBD2 (6 bases). CDR1 is PRHDT, CDR2 FYEKMQ, per germline (reference sequence). The CDR3 has 14 amino acids. V lost 5 bases and J 3 bases, leaving 14 bases between the germline ends.

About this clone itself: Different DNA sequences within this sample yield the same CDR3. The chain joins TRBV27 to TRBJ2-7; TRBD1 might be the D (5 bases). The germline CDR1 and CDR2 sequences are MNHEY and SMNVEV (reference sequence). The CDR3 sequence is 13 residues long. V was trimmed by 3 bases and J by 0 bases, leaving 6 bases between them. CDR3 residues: CASSLTASYEQYF. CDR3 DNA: TGTGCCAGCAGTTTGACAGCCTCCTACGAGCAGTACTTC.

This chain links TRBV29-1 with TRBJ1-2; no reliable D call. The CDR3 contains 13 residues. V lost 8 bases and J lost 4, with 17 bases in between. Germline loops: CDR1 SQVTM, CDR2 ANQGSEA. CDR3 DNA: TGCAGCTTGGGGAGAACCCACTTCTATGGCTACACCTTC. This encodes CSLGRTHFYGYTF.

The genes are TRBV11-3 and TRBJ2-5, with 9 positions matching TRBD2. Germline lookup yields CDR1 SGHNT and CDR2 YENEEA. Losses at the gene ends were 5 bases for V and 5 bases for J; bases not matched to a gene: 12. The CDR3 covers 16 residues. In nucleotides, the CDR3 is TGTGCCAGCAGCCACGGACTAGCGAGTGAGGAGGAGACCCAGTACTTC. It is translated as CASSHGLASEEETQYF.

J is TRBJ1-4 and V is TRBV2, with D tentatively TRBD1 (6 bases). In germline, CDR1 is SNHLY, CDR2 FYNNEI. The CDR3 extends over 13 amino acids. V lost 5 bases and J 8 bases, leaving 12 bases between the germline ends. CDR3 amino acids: CASSQQGREKLFF. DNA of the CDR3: TGTGCCAGCAGTCAACAGGGCCGCGAAAAACTGTTTTTT.

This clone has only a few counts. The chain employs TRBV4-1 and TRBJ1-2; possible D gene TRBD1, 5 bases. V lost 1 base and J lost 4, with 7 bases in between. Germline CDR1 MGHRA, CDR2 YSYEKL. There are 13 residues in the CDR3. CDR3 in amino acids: CASSQAGPYGYTF. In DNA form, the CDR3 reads TGCGCCAGCAGCCAAGCGGGACCCTATGGCTACACCTTC.

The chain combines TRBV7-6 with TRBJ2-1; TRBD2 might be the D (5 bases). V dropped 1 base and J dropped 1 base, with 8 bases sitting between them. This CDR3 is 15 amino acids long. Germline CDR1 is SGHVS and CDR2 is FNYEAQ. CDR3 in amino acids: CASSLDPGSYNEQFF. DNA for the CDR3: TGTGCCAGCAGCTTAGATCCGGGGTCCTACAATGAGCAGTTCTTC.

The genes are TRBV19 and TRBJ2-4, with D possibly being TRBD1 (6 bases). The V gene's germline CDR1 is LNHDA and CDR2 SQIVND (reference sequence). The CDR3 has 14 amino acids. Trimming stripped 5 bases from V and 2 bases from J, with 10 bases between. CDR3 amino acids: CASSPGTTKNIQYF. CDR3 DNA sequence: TGTGCCAGTAGTCCCGGGACAACCAAAAACATTCAGTACTTC.

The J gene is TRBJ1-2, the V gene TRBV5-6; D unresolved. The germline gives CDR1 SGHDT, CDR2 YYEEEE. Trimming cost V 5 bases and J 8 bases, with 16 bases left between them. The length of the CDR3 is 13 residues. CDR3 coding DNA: TGTGCCAGCAGTCAAACATCCATGGGAGGCTACACCTTC. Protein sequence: CASSQTSMGGYTF.

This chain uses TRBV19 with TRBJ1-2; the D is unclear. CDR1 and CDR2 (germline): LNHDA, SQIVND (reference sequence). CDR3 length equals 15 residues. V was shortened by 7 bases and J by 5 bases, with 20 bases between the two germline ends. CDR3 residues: CASTPTPSPLYGYTF. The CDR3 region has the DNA TGTGCCAGTACCCCGACCCCATCCCCGTTATATGGCTACACCTTC.

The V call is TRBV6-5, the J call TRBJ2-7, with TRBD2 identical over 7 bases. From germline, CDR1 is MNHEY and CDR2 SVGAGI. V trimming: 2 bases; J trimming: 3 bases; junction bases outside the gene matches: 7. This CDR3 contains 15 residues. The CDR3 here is CASSYQASGYYEQYF. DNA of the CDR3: TGTGCCAGCAGTTACCAGGCTAGCGGTTACTACGAGCAGTACTTC.

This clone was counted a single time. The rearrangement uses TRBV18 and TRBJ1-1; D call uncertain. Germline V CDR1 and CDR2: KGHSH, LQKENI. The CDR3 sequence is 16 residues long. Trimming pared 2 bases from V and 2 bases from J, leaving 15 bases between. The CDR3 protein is CASSPSRNKGNTEAFF. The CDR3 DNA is TGTGCCAGCTCACCATCCCGGAACAAGGGAAACACTGAAGCTTTCTTT.

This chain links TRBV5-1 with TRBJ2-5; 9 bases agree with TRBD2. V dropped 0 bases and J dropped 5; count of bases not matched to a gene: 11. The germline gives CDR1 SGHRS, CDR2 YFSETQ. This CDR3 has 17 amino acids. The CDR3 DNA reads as TGCGCCAGCAGCTTGGGAGTGCTAGCGGGAATCCGGGAGACCCAGTACTTC. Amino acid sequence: CASSLGVLAGIRETQYF.

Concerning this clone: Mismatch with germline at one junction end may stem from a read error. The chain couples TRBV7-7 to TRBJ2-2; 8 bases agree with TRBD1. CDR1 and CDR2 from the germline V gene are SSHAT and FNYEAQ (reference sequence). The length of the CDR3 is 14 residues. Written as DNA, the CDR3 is TGTGCTAGCAGTCGGACAGGGACCACCGGGGAGCTGTTTTTT. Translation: CASSRTGTTGELFF.